This passage covers 12 T cell receptor beta chains from one sample sequenced in a study of human T cells and chemical hapten exposure. MiXCR, applied by TCRdb to the RACE reads, yields one record per CDR3 protein. Of 90,000 to 120,000 distinct CDR3 sequences listed, more than 9.5% are singletons. The time point was: patch test 1, 2 weeks after DPC sensitization. Treatment here: therapeutic diphenylcyclopropenone sensitization with weekly scalp DPC. The sequencing here drew on whole blood, taken in connection with sensitization to the hapten diphenylcyclopropenone (DPC). These receptors were collected from a woman aged 35 to 49 with alopecia areata. Some clones in this sample may be carry-over from other donors' samples.

This clonotype has at least ten counts. The chain recombines TRBV20-1 with TRBJ2-1; TRBD1 matches at 9 bases. The CDR3 runs 16 residues. The germline gives CDR1 DFQATT, CDR2 SNEGSKA (reference sequence). Germline trimming cut 5 bases from V and 1 base from J; bases unmatched to any gene: 9. The CDR3 protein is CSAPTRQGGSYNEQFF. Here the CDR3 DNA reads TGCAGTGCTCCCACCAGACAGGGGGGTTCCTACAATGAGCAGTTCTTC.

This rearrangement joins TRBV20-1 to TRBJ2-2; tentatively, D is TRBD2 (5 bases). Trimming cost V 0 bases and J 0 bases, with 8 bases left between them. This CDR3 spans 15 amino acids. Germline lookup yields CDR1 DFQATT and CDR2 SNEGSKA (reference sequence). The DNA of the CDR3 is TGCAGTGCTAGAGATAAACTAGCGAACACCGGGGAGCTGTTTTTT. Protein product: CSARDKLANTGELFF.

This clonotype was seen many times. This chain links TRBV4-3 with TRBJ2-7, with D possibly matching TRBD2 (6 bases). CDR3 length equals 14 residues. CDR1 is LGHNA and CDR2 is YSLEER in the germline V gene. Trimming took 4 bases from V and 3 from J, leaving 13 bases between them. CDR3 in DNA: TGCGCCAGCAGCCGGGTAGCGGACGTCTACGAGCAGTACTTC. This gives the protein CASSRVADVYEQYF.

This clonotype was seen more than once but under ten times. The chain employs TRBV23-1 and TRBJ2-3; D is perhaps TRBD1 (5 bases). TRBV23-1 is recorded as an ORF, its role being uncertain. Trimming removed 8 bases from V and 2 bases from J, with 11 bases in between. CDR3 length equals 13 residues. The CDR3 DNA reads as TGCGCCAGCCCGGACATGTTCACAGATACGCAGTATTTT. It encodes CASPDMFTDTQYF.

This clonotype was seen only a few times. The chain combines TRBV18 with TRBJ2-7; perhaps TRBD2 as D (5 bases). V was cut by 4 bases and J by 5 bases, with 18 bases left in between. This CDR3 has 15 amino acids. Germline lookup yields CDR1 KGHSH and CDR2 LQKENI. The CDR3 nucleotides are TGTGCCAGCTCACTCGGACTCCCCCCCGTCGACGAGCAGTACTTC. Protein sequence: CASSLGLPPVDEQYF. The variable domain in full, completed from reference TRBV18 and TRBJ2-7, reads NAGVMQNPRHLVRRRGQEARLRCSPMKGHSHVYWYRQLPEEGLKFMVYLQKENIIDESGMPKERFSAEFPKEGPSILRIQQVVRGDSAAYFCASSLGLPPVDEQYFGPGTRLTVT.

This clonotype was seen ten or more times. The chain uses TRBV12-3 or TRBV12-4 and TRBJ2-7, with D possibly TRBD1 on 6 matching bases. CDR3 size: 14 residues. V lost 4 bases and J 4 bases, leaving 14 bases between the germline ends. The CDR3 DNA sequence: TGTGCCAGCAGTTATGCCATGGGGGCATACGAGCAGTACTTC. It encodes CASSYAMGAYEQYF.

This clonotype appeared many times. The chain joins TRBV6-5 to TRBJ2-1; 10 bases are a match to TRBD1. Germline V lookup: CDR1 MNHEY, CDR2 SVGAGI. Trimming cost V 0 bases and J 4 bases; bases outside gene matches: 6. The CDR3 has 17 residues. The CDR3, as DNA: TGTGCCAGCAGTTACTCGGCCGGGACAGGGGCTTACAATGAGCAGTTCTTC. It codes for CASSYSAGTGAYNEQFF.

This clonotype was seen more than once but under ten times. This rearrangement joins TRBV5-4 to TRBJ1-4; no clear D. V gave up 4 bases and J gave up 7 bases, with 17 bases separating them. This CDR3 is built from 15 residues. Germline loops: CDR1 SGHNT, CDR2 YYREEE (reference sequence). CDR3: CASSRGPGDGEKLFF. CDR3 in DNA: TGTGCCAGCAGCCGTGGGCCCGGGGATGGTGAAAAACTGTTTTTT.

The chain has TRBV6-5 and TRBJ2-7; D possibly corresponds to TRBD1 (5 bases). V was pared by 2 bases and J by 6 bases, with 17 bases between. Per germline, CDR1 MNHEY and CDR2 SVGAGI. This CDR3 spans 15 amino acids. CDR3 amino acids: CASSYKDTPPVEQYF. Here the CDR3 DNA reads TGTGCCAGCAGTTACAAGGACACCCCTCCCGTCGAGCAGTACTTC.

In its sample, this clonotype was seen a few times. The V gene is TRBV19, the J gene TRBJ1-5; 8 bases fit TRBD1. Germline values: CDR1 LNHDA, CDR2 SQIVND (reference sequence). The trim removed 6 bases at V and 4 bases at J, leaving 8 bases unmatched. CDR3 length: 15 amino acids. Here the CDR3 DNA reads TGTGCCAGTAGCTGGACAGGGCACGGAAATCAGCCCCAGCATTTT. As protein: CASSWTGHGNQPQHF.

The J gene is TRBJ1-5, the V gene TRBV2, with 7 bases identical to TRBD1. CDR3 length equals 14 residues. The trim removed 6 bases at V and 3 bases at J, leaving 5 bases unmatched. Germline V gene sequence: CDR1 SNHLY, CDR2 FYNNEI. CDR3 in amino acids: CASRARGSNQPQHF. The CDR3 region has the DNA TGTGCCAGCAGGGCCAGGGGGTCCAATCAGCCCCAGCATTTT.

This clonotype came up many times. The chain links TRBV19 to TRBJ1-5; TRBD1 matches at 9 bases. Germline assignment: CDR1 LNHDA and CDR2 SQIVND (reference sequence). The CDR3 runs 14 residues. The ends lost 4 bases at V and 7 bases at J; junction bases unmatched: 5. CDR3: CASSTGQGGQPQHF. CDR3 in DNA: TGTGCCAGTAGTACGGGACAGGGAGGGCAGCCCCAGCATTTT.